This passage covers 14 T cell receptor beta chains from one sample sequenced in a study of identical twins listed by TCRdb under 2016. The method was 5' RACE. Instrument used: Illumina HiSeq 2000. TCRdb passed the public sequencing reads through fastp at Q25 and MiXCR, retaining productive beta sequences. Duplicate CDR3 protein sequences are folded into a single record with the most common DNA and genes. A total of approximately 500,000 distinct CDR3 sequences appear in this sample, 20% to 25% of them only once. The ten largest clones add up to 2.9% of the sample. Another study also made use of these data, one on T cells expressing NK-cell markers.

Sequences were obtained from CD4+ T cells sorted from blood. The origin of the receptors is a woman aged 18-29 years in good health.

This clonotype was recorded a few times. V gene TRBV12-3 or TRBV12-4 combines with J gene TRBJ2-1; possibly TRBD2 for D (5 bases). The V gene lost 6 bases and the J gene lost 13 bases, with 16 bases spanning the gap. CDR3 length: 12 residues. CDR3 amino acids: CASSVGLESQFF. As DNA, the CDR3 is TGTGCCAGCAGCGTAGGACTGGAAAGCCAGTTCTTC.

This clonotype has at least ten counts. The chain has TRBV20-1 and TRBJ2-4; TRBD1 or TRBD2 may be the D gene (5 bases each). Trimming removed 4 bases from V and 3 bases from J, with 22 bases in between. Germline values: CDR1 DFQATT, CDR2 SNEGSKA (reference sequence). The CDR3 is 17 residues long. Here the CDR3 DNA reads TGCAGTGCTACCCGGGACCTTTACCACGCGGGCAAAAACATTCAGTACTTC. This encodes CSATRDLYHAGKNIQYF.

V usage is TRBV2 and J usage is TRBJ1-1; 8 positions agree with TRBD1. Germline lookup yields CDR1 SNHLY and CDR2 FYNNEI. J lost 4 bases, V lost 9 bases, and 16 bases had no gene match. The CDR3 is 16 amino acids. The CDR3 DNA is TGTGCCAGTAAAATCGCAGGGGGCGCCGGGGGCACTGAAGCTTTCTTT. It translates to CASKIAGGAGGTEAFF.

CDR3 bases: TGTGCCAGCATCGACAGGTATTATGGCTACACCTTC. Residues: CASIDRYYGYTF. The genes are TRBV6-5 and TRBJ1-2; the D gene is possibly TRBD1 (6 bases). The CDR3 consists of 12 residues. V shed 7 bases and J shed 5 bases, with 11 bases lying between them. Per germline, CDR1 MNHEY and CDR2 SVGAGI.

This clonotype was seen a handful of times. The chain joins TRBV12-3 or TRBV12-4 to TRBJ2-1; D tentatively fits TRBD1 or TRBD2 (5 bases each). This CDR3 contains 14 residues. V was pared by 5 bases and J by 4 bases, with 12 bases between. The DNA of the CDR3 is TGTGCCAGCAGTAAGGGACCTTCGTACAATGAGCAGTTCTTC. Its translation: CASSKGPSYNEQFF.

This chain uses TRBV20-1 with TRBJ1-1; possibly TRBD1 for D (5 bases). V gave up 6 bases and J gave up 8 bases, with 13 bases separating them. CDR3 length: 11 residues. Germline lookup yields CDR1 DFQATT and CDR2 SNEGSKA (reference sequence). The CDR3: CSAKGGTEAFF. The DNA of the CDR3 is TGCAGTGCCAAGGGCGGGACGGAAGCTTTCTTT.

This clonotype was observed a handful of times. This chain links TRBV24-1 with TRBJ2-3; 7 bases match TRBD1. Germline loops: CDR1 KGHDR, CDR2 SFDVKD. Trimming at V came to 4 bases and at J to 0 bases, leaving 3 bases not matched to a gene. The CDR3 contains 15 residues. In DNA, the CDR3 is TGTGCCACCAGTGAGACAGGGTCTAGCACAGATACGCAGTATTTT. Residues: CATSETGSSTDTQYF.

This chain links TRBV5-1 with TRBJ2-7; D perhaps matches TRBD2 (7 bases). CDR3 size: 13 residues. Trimming shortened V by 6 bases and J by 3 bases, and 13 bases separated the two germline ends. Germline lookup yields CDR1 SGHRS and CDR2 YFSETQ. Written as DNA, the CDR3 is TGCGCCAGCACACGCGGGGGCCTCTACGAGCAGTACTTC. Residues: CASTRGGLYEQYF.

The rearrangement links TRBV6-1 to TRBJ2-1; D remains unclear. The CDR3 sequence is 14 residues long. The V end lost 5 bases, the J end lost 4 bases, and 12 bases lay between the germline ends. Germline V gene data show CDR1 as MNHNS and CDR2 as SASEGT. For the CDR3, the DNA is TGTGCCAGCAGTCGCCTCAGAGTGTACAATGAGCAGTTCTTC. It yields the protein CASSRLRVYNEQFF.

The genes are TRBV12-3 or TRBV12-4 and TRBJ1-2; possibly TRBD1 for D (6 bases). V was pared by 6 bases and J by 8 bases, with 16 bases between. CDR3 length equals 13 residues. As DNA, the CDR3 is TGTGCCAGCAGAGTGGGACACGGCGGGGGCTACACCTTC. Its protein product is CASRVGHGGGYTF.

The V gene is TRBV20-1, the J gene TRBJ2-5, with 9 positions matching TRBD1. The CDR3 is 15 residues long. The germline V gene encodes CDR1 DFQATT and CDR2 SNEGSKA (reference sequence). V shed 6 bases, J shed 5 bases, and the junction held 13 bases outside the gene matches. The CDR3 sequence is CSAAGTGMGQETQYF. CDR3 coding DNA: TGCAGTGCCGCCGGGACAGGGATGGGTCAGGAGACCCAGTACTTC.

This clonotype has just a few counts. The chain combines TRBV20-1 with TRBJ2-2, with unresolved D. Germline loops: CDR1 DFQATT, CDR2 SNEGSKA (reference sequence). The CDR3 loop spans 15 amino acids. With 0 bases removed from V and 0 bases from J, the gap between germline ends came to 8 bases. The CDR3 region has the DNA TGCAGTGCTAGAGAATCCGGGCCGAACACCGGGGAGCTGTTTTTT. Translating gives CSARESGPNTGELFF.

The chain links TRBV20-1 to TRBJ2-1, with D uncertain. The ends were cut back, 4 bases at V and 4 bases at J, with 8 bases in the middle. CDR1 and CDR2 (germline): DFQATT, SNEGSKA (reference sequence). The CDR3 runs to 12 residues. CDR3 in DNA: TGCAGTGCTACGGTCGAGTACAATGAGCAGTTCTTC. Residues: CSATVEYNEQFF.

This clonotype was seen a few times. The chain has TRBV20-1 and TRBJ2-7; D might be TRBD1 (7 bases). V was cut by 7 bases and J by 6 bases, with 19 bases left in between. This CDR3 has 13 amino acids. Germline CDR1 DFQATT, CDR2 SNEGSKA (reference sequence). The DNA of the CDR3 is TGCAGTGTTGACGCGGGACAGTATGGCGAGCAGTACTTC. Residues: CSVDAGQYGEQYF.